This TCR beta chain emerged from a study of PD-L1 blockade in urothelial cancer. The V and J ends lost 4 bases and 3 bases, in that order; junction bases with no gene match: 9. The germline V gene encodes CDR1 SGHRS and CDR2 YFSETQ. The CDR3 sequence is 16 residues long. Time point meaning: peripheral blood 6 weeks after treatment start. Repertoires were generated with immunoSEQ multiplex PCR, while TCRdb's copy carries only in-frame clones and drops some. The sample includes around 29,000 clones, around 80% of them seen just once. The sequence derives from a man between 65 and 85 years old with urothelial cancer. The chain carries TRBV5-1 and TRBJ2-3, with 9 nucleotides matching TRBD2. Sequencing used PBMCs, obtained around atezolizumab (anti-PD-L1) treatment. The chain's CDR3 is CASSAGTSHRTDTQYF. The CDR3 DNA reads as TGCGCCAGCAGCGCAGGGACTAGCCATAGGACAGATACGCAGTATTTT. Using reference TRBV5-1 and TRBJ2-3 for the parts outside the CDR3, the full variable domain is KAGVTQTPRYLIKTRGQQVTLSCSPISGHRSVSWYQQTPGQGLQFLFEYFSETQRNKGNFPGRFSGRQFSNSRSEMNVSTLELGDSALYLCASSAGTSHRTDTQYFGPGTRLTVL.